Sequencing of this T cell receptor (beta chain) was carried out in a study of T cells in Graves' hyperthyroidism and ophthalmopathy. About the study: Specimen type is peripheral blood, collected at initial diagnosis prior to any treatment.

Orbital computed tomography, thyroid ultrasound, serum thyroxine and TRAb, and clinical symptoms together informed the diagnoses. 9.5 to 10 ml fresh peripheral blood yielded the PBMCs. At least ten counts were recorded for this clonotype. V trimming: 5 bases; J trimming: 0 bases; junction bases outside the gene matches: 4. This CDR3 spans 17 amino acids. Germline V gives CDR1 SGHTA, CDR2 FQGTGA. The investigators amplified TCR beta CDR3 regions from RNA transcripts. TCR CDR3 underwent first-round RT-PCR with the HTBI primer set. In TCRdb, the multiplex PCR reads were re-called with MiXCR into one record per CDR3 protein. The sample records about 380,000 distinct CDR3 sequences, approximately 15% being singletons.

Material: blood. The receptor was isolated from a woman aged 25 to 39 with Graves' ophthalmopathy. V and J are TRBV7-3 and TRBJ2-2, with 12 bases lining up with TRBD2. The CDR3, as DNA: TGTGCCAGCAGCCTACTAGCGGGGGGCGCGAACACCGGGGAGCTGTTTTTT. Its protein is CASSLLAGGANTGELFF.